This T cell receptor (beta chain) was retrieved from a study of blood T cell repertoires in COVID-19. Looking at the study overall: Whether acute or convalescent, the COVID-19 samples came from the United States, Italy and Spain. T cells, B-cell-depleted T cells, or PBMCs supplied cDNA or gDNA.

The germline V gene has CDR1 LGHNA and CDR2 YSLEER. This CDR3 contains 14 residues. Unmatched junction bases numbered 5, after V lost 0 bases and J lost 6 bases. Original data processing: Reference gene primer amplification gave estimated nucleated cell counts. Sequenced by immunoSEQ multiplex PCR; TCRdb stores in-frame clones only, minus some. V and J calls and clone size are as listed in that table; D and trimming were resolved from the DNA. The table shows fewer than 300,000 clones, with 75% to 90% occurring only once. Sequenced: peripheral blood. The rearrangement links TRBV4-3 to TRBJ2-7; the match to TRBD1 covers 7 bases. The clonotype comes from a woman in her thirties or forties who had recovered from COVID-19. The CDR3 region is CASSQDPRQGEQYF. CDR3 sequence (DNA): TGCGCCAGCAGCCAAGATCCGCGACAGGGCGAGCAGTACTTC.